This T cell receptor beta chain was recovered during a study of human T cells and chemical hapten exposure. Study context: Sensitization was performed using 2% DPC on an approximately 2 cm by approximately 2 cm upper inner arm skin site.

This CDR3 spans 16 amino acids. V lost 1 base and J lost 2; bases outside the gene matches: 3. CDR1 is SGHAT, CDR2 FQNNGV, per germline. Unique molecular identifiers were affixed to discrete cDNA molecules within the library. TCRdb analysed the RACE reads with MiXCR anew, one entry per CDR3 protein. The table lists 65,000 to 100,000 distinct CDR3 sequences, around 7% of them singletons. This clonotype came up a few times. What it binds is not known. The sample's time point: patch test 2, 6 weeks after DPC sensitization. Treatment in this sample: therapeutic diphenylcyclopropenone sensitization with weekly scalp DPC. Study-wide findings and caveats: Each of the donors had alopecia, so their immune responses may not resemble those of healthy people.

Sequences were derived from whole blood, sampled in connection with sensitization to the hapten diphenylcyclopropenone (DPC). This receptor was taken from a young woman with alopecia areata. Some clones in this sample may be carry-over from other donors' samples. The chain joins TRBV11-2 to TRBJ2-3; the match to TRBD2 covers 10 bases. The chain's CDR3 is CASSLVAGGLTDTQYF. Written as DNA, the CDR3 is TGTGCCAGCAGCTTAGTAGCGGGGGGACTCACAGATACGCAGTATTTT.